The TCR beta chain described here comes from a study of blood T cell repertoires in COVID-19. The germline CDR1 and CDR2 sequences are MNHEY and SVGAGI. The V and J ends lost 6 bases and 0 bases respectively, with 12 bases between them. CDR3 length equals 15 residues. This table comes from immunoSEQ multiplex PCR, and its TCRdb copy is limited to in-frame clones, with some not included. The sample holds 190,000 or so clones, 80% to 90% seen once. The specimen was PBMCs or T cells enriched from blood (not recorded which). This TCR was recovered from a man aged 18 to 29 with acute COVID-19. This rearrangement joins TRBV6-5 to TRBJ2-1; TRBD1 is a possible D gene (5 bases). The CDR3 DNA reads as TGTGCCAGCAGACGTATAGGGGCCTCCTACAATGAGCAGTTCTTC. Its protein is CASRRIGASYNEQFF.